These 7 T cell receptor beta chains came from one sample sequenced in a study of T cells after yellow fever vaccination. MiXCR, run by TCRdb on the 5' RACE reads, gives a single entry per CDR3 protein. The table shows 550,000 to 750,000 distinct CDR3 sequences, with around an eighth occurring only once. The input for sequencing was PBMCs, taken on the day of the yellow fever booster vaccination. Receptor source: a man aged 25 to 45 who received the YFV17D yellow fever vaccine.

The J gene is TRBJ2-7, the V gene TRBV11-2; D gene uncertain. Germline V gene lookup returns CDR1 SGHAT and CDR2 FQNNGV. The V end lost 5 bases, the J end lost 1 base, and 9 bases lay between the germline ends. CDR3 length: 13 amino acids. CDR3 bases: TGTGCCAGCAGCCCGGTGCGATCCTACGAGCAGTACTTC. The encoded protein is CASSPVRSYEQYF.

The V and J genes are TRBV9 and TRBJ2-5, with D unresolved. The germline V and J ends were trimmed by 3 bases and 3 bases, with 9 bases remaining between them. Germline loops: CDR1 SGDLS, CDR2 YYNGEE. The CDR3 loop spans 13 amino acids. The DNA of the CDR3 is TGTGCCAGCAGCGCGATTGAGAAAGAGACCCAGTACTTC. Translation gives CASSAIEKETQYF.

This clonotype has more than one count but fewer than ten. This rearrangement joins TRBV12-3 or TRBV12-4 to TRBJ1-6, with D perhaps TRBD1 (5 bases). The CDR3 runs 14 residues. Trimming stripped 5 bases from V and 10 bases from J, with 15 bases between. CDR3 sequence: CASSGGGEWSPLHF. Written as DNA, the CDR3 is TGTGCCAGCAGTGGGGGAGGAGAGTGGTCACCCCTCCACTTT.

This clonotype was recorded a few times. The rearrangement uses TRBV12-3 or TRBV12-4 and TRBJ2-1, with D possibly being TRBD2 (5 bases). Trimming pared 0 bases from V and 8 bases from J, leaving 11 bases between. CDR3 length: 14 residues. The CDR3 DNA follows: TGTGCCAGCAGTTTAGCCCCACTAGTTGATGAGCAGTTCTTC. Protein sequence: CASSLAPLVDEQFF.

This clonotype turned up a few times. This chain uses TRBV10-3 with TRBJ2-2; 9 bases map to TRBD1. CDR1 is ENHRY, CDR2 SYGVKD, per germline. The V gene end was trimmed by 3 bases and the J gene end by 9 bases; junction bases not matched to a gene: 14. The CDR3 is made up of 17 amino acids. The CDR3 sequence: CAISESLPGTGTRELFF. The CDR3 DNA is TGTGCCATCAGTGAATCGCTCCCCGGGACAGGGACAAGGGAGCTGTTTTTT.

This clonotype appeared once. The gene calls are TRBV7-2 and TRBJ2-5; the D gene is possibly TRBD1 (6 bases). V gave up 8 bases and J gave up 5 bases, with 15 bases separating them. This CDR3 is built from 13 residues. CDR1 is SGHTA, CDR2 FQGNSA, per germline. CDR3 nucleotides: TGTGCCAGCCAGGGGACACCCCGGGAGACCCAGTACTTC. It translates to CASQGTPRETQYF.

This clonotype turned up a few times. The CDR3 nucleotides read TGTGCCAGCAGCTTGGCCGTTCGAGTGAACACTGAAGCTTTCTTT. It yields the protein CASSLAVRVNTEAFF. The V and J genes are TRBV5-5 and TRBJ1-1, with D unresolved. The V end was cut by 0 bases, the J end by 0 bases, with 9 bases between. Germline V CDR1 and CDR2: SGHKS, YYEKEE (reference sequence). The CDR3 spans 15 residues.